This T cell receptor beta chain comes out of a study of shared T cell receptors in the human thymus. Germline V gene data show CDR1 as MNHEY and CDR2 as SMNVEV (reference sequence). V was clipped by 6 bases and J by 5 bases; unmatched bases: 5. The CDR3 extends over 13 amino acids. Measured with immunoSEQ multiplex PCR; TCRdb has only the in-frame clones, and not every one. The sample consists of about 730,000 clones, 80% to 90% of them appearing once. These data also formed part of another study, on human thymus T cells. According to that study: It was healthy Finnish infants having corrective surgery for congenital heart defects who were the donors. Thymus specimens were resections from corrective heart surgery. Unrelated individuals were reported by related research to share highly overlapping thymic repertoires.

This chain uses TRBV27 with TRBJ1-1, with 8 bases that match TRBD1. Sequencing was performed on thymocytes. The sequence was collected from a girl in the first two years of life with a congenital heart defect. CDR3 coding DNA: TGTGCCAGCAGGCCAACAGGGGGGACTGAAGCTTTCTTT. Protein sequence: CASRPTGGTEAFF.